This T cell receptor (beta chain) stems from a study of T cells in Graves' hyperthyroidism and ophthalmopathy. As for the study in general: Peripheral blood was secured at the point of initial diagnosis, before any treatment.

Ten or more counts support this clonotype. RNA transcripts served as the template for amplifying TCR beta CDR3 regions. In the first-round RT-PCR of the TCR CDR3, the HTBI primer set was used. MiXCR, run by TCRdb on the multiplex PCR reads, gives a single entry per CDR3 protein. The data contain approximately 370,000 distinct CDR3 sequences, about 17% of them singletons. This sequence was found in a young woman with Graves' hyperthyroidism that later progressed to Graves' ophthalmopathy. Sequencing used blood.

The DNA for the CDR3 is TGTGCGACGGGTTGGGGGGCGAGCAATCAGCCCCAGCATTTT. It specifies CATGWGASNQPQHF. The V and J genes are TRBV30 and TRBJ1-5, with a tentative D call TRBD1 (6 bases). Per germline, CDR1 GTSNPN and CDR2 SVGIG (reference sequence). The CDR3 loop spans 14 amino acids.